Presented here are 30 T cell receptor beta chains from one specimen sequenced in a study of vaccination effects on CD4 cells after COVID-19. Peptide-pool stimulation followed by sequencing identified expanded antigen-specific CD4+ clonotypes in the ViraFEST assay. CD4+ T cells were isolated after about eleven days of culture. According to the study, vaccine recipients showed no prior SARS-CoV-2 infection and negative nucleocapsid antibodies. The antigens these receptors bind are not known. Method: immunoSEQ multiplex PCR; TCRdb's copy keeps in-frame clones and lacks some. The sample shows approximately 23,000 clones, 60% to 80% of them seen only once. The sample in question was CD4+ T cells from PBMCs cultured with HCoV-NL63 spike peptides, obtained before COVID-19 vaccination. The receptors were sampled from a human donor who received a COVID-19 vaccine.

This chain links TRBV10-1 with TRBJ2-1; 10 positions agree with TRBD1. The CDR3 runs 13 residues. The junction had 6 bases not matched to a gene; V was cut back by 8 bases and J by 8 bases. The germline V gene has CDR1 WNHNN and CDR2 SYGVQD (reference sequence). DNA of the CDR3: TGCGCCAGCCGGGACAGGGGTGCCCATGAGCAGTTCTTC. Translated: CASRDRGAHEQFF.

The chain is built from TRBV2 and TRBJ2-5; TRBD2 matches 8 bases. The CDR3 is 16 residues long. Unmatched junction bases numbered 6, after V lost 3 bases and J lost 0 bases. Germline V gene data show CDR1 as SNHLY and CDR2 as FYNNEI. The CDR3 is CASSDYAGGDQETQYF. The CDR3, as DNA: TGTGCCAGCAGTGACTATGCGGGAGGCGACCAAGAGACCCAGTACTTC.

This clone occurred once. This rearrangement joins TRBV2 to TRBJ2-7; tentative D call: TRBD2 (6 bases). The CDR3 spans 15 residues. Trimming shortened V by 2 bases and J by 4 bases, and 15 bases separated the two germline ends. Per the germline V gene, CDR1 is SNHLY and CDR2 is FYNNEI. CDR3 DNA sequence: TGTGCCAGCAGTGAACAATACGGGAGCTGGTACGAGCAGTACTTC. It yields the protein CASSEQYGSWYEQYF.

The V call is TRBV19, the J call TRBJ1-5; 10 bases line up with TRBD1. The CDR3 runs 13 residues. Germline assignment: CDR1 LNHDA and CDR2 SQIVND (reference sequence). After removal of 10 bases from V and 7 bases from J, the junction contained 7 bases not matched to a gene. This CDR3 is CATWGTGVQPQHF. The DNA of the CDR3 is TGTGCCACCTGGGGGACAGGGGTCCAGCCCCAGCATTTT.

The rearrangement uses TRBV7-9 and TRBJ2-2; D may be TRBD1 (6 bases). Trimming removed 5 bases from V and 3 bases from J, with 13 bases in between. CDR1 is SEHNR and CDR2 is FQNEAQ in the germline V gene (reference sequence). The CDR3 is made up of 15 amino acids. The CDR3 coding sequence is TGTGCCAGCAGCATTCAGGGGTTGGACACCGGGGAGCTGTTTTTT. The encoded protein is CASSIQGLDTGELFF. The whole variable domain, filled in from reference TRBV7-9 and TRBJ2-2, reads DTGVSQNPRHKITKRGQNVTFRCDPISEHNRLYWYRQTLGQGPEFLTYFQNEAQLEKSRLLSDRFSAERPKGSFSTLEIQRTEQGDSAMYLCASSIQGLDTGELFFGEGSRLTVL.

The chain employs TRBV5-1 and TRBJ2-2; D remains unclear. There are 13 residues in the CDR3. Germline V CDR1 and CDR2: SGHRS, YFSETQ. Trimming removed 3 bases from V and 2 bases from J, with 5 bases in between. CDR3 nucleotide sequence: TGCGCCAGCAGCTCCGCTAACACCGGGGAGCTGTTTTTT. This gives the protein CASSSANTGELFF.

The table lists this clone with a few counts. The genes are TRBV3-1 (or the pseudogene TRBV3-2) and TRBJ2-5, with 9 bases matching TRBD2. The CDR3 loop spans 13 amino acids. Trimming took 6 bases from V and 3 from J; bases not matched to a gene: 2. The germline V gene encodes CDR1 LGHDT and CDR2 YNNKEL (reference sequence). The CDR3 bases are TGTGCCAGCAGAAGACTAGCGGAAGAGACCCAGTACTTC. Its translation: CASRRLAEETQYF.

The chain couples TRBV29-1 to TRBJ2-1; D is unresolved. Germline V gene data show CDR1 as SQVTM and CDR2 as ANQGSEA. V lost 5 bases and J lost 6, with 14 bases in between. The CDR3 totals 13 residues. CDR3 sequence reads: CSVRVSTLNEQFF. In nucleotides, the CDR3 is TGCAGCGTTAGAGTTAGTACTCTCAATGAGCAGTTCTTC.

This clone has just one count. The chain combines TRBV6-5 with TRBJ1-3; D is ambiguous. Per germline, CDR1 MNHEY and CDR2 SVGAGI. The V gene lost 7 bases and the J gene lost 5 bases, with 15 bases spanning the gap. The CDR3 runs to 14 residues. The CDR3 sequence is CASTQDINRNTIYF. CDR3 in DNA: TGTGCCAGCACCCAAGACATAAATCGAAACACCATATATTTT.

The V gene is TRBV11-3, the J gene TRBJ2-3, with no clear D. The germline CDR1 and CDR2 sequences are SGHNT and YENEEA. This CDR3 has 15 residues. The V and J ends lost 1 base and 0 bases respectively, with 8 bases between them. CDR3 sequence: CASSLGGLSTDTQYF. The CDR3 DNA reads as TGTGCCAGCAGCTTAGGAGGTTTAAGCACAGATACGCAGTATTTT.

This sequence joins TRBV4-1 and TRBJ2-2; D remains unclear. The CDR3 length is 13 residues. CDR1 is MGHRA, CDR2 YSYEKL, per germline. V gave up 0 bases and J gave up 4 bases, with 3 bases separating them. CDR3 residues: CASSQDRTGELFF. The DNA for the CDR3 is TGCGCCAGCAGCCAAGATCGCACCGGGGAGCTGTTTTTT.

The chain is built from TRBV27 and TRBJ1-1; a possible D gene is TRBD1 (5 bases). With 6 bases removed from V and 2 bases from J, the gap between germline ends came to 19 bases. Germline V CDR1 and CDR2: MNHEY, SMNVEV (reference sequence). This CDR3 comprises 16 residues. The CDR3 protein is CASSRLSGGRNTEAFF. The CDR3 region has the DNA TGTGCCAGCAGCCGCCTATCGGGGGGGAGAAACACTGAAGCTTTCTTT.

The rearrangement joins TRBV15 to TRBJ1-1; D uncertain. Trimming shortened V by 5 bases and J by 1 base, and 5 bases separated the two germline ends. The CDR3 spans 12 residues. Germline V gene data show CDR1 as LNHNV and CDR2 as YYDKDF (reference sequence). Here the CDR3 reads CATSPANTEAFF. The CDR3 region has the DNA TGTGCCACCAGCCCCGCGAACACTGAAGCTTTCTTT.

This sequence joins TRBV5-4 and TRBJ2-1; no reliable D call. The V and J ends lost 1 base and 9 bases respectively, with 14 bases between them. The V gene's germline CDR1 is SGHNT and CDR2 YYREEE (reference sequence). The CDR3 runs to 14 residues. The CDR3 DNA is TGTGCCAGCAGCTTGAGTAACCGCGCAAGTGAGCAGTTCTTC. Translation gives CASSLSNRASEQFF.

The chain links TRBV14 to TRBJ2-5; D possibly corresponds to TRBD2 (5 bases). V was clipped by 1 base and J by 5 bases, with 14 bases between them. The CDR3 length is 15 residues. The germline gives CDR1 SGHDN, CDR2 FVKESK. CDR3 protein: CASSQGRASWETQYF. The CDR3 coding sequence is TGTGCCAGCAGCCAAGGAAGGGCTAGCTGGGAGACCCAGTACTTC.

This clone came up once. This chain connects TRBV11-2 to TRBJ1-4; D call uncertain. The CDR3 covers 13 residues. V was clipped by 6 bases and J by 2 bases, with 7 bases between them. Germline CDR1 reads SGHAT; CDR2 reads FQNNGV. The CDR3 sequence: CASRRSTNEKLFF. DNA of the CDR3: TGTGCCAGCAGGAGGTCCACTAATGAAAAACTGTTTTTT.

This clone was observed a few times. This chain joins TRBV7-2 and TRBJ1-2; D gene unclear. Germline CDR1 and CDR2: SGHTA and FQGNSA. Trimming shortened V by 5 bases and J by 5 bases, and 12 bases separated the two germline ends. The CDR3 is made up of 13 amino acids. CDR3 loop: CASSIDRQYGYTF. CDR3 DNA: TGTGCCAGCAGCATTGACCGGCAATATGGCTACACCTTC.

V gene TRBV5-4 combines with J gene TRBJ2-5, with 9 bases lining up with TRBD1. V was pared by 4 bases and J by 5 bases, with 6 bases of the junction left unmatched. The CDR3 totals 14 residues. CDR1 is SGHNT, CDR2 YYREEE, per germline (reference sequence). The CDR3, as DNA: TGTGCCAGCAGCCTACAGGGGGCTGGGGAGACCCAGTACTTC. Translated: CASSLQGAGETQYF.

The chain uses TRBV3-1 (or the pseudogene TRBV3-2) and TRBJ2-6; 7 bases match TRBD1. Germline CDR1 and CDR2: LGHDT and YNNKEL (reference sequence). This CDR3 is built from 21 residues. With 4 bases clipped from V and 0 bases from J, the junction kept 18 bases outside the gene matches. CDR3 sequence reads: CASSRTIIQGTSVSGANVLTF. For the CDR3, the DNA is TGTGCCAGCAGCCGAACGATCATACAGGGGACCTCGGTCTCTGGGGCCAACGTCCTGACTTTC.

CDR3 residues: CASSLEVFGQYF. The DNA for the CDR3 is TGTGCCAGCAGCTTAGAAGTCTTCGGGCAGTACTTC. The chain couples TRBV11-2 to TRBJ2-7; D is ambiguous. Germline CDR1 reads SGHAT; CDR2 reads FQNNGV. This CDR3 region has 12 residues. Trimming removed 0 bases from V and 9 bases from J, with 9 bases in between.

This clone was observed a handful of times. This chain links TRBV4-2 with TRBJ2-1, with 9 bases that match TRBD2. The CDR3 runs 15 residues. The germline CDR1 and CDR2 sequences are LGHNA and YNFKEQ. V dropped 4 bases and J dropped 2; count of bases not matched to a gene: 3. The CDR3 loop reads CASSPSSGTYNEQFF. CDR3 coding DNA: TGTGCCAGCAGCCCCTCTAGCGGGACCTACAATGAGCAGTTCTTC.

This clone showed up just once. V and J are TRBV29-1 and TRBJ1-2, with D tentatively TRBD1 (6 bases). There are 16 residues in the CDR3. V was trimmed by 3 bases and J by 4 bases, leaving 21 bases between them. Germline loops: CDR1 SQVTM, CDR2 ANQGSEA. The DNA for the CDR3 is TGCAGCGTTGACCCACAGGGTTCCACTTCCAGCTATGGCTACACCTTC. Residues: CSVDPQGSTSSYGYTF.

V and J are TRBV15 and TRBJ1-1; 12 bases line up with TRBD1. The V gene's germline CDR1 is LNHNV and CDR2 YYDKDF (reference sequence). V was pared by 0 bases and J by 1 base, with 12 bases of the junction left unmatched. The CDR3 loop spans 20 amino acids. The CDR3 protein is CATSRDRSRDRGLGNTEAFF. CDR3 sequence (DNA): TGTGCCACCAGCAGAGACAGGTCCCGGGACAGGGGGCTTGGGAACACTGAAGCTTTCTTT.

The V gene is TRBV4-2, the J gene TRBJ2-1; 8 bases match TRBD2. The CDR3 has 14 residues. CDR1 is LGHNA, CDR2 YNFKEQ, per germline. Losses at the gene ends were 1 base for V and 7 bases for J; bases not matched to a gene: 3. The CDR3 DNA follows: TGTGCCAGCAGCCAAGCGGGAGGGAAGAATGAGCAGTTCTTC. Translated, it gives CASSQAGGKNEQFF.

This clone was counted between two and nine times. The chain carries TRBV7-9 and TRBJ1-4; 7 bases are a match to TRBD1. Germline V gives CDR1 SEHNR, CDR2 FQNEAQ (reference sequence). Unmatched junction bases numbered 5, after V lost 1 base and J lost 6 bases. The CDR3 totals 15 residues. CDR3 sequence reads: CASSLGQGFDEKLFF. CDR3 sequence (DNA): TGTGCCAGCAGCTTAGGACAGGGTTTTGATGAAAAACTGTTTTTT.

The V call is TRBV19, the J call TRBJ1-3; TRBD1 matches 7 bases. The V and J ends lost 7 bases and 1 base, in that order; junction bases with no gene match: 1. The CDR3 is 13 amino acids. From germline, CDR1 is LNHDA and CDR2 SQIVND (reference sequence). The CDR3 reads CASTGQSGNTIYF. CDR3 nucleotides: TGTGCCAGTACGGGACAGTCTGGAAACACCATATATTTT.

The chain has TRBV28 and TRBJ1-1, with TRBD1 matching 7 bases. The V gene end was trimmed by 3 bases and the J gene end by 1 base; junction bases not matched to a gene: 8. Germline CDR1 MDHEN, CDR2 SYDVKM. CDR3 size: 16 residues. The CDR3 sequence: CASSFLKGTANTEAFF. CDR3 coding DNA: TGTGCCAGCAGTTTTCTTAAGGGGACAGCGAACACTGAAGCTTTCTTT.

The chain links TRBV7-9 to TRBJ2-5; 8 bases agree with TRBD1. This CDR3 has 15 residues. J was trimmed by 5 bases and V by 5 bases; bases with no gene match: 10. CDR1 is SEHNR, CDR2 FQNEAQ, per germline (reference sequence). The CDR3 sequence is CASSATTGALETQYF. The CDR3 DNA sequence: TGTGCCAGCAGCGCCACGACAGGGGCGCTGGAGACCCAGTACTTC.

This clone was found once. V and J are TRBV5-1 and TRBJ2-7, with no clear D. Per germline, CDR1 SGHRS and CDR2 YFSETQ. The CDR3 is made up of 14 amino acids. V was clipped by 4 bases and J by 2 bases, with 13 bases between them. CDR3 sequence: CASSLTPGTYEQYF. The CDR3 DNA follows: TGCGCCAGCAGCCTGACGCCCGGAACCTACGAGCAGTACTTC.

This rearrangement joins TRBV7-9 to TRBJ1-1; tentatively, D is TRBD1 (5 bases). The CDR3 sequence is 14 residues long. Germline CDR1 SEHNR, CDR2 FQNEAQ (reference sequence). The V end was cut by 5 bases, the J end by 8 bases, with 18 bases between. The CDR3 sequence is CASSRTGDALEAFF. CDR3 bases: TGTGCCAGCAGCCGAACCGGGGACGCCCTCGAAGCTTTCTTT.